This passage covers 25 T cell receptor beta chains from one sample sequenced in a study of CD4 T cells in relation to SARS-CoV-2 and coronaviruses. Antigens for these TCRs are unknown. Assay: immunoSEQ multiplex PCR; the TCRdb copy retains only in-frame clones and omits some. The profile shows approximately 43,000 clones, approximately 84% of them singletons. Sequenced material: naive CD4+ T cells from PBMCs, cultured in vitro. Stated subset: naive CD4+ T cells isolated by negative enrichment. The receptors come from an adult with COVID-19.

This clone has a handful of counts. The chain is built from TRBV7-9 and TRBJ1-6; D is undetermined. Germline lookup yields CDR1 SEHNR and CDR2 FQNEAQ (reference sequence). CDR3 length: 12 amino acids. V shed 5 bases and J shed 14 bases, with 13 bases lying between them. CDR3 in amino acids: CASSRLDGALHF. DNA for the CDR3: TGTGCCAGCAGCCGTCTCGACGGGGCCCTCCACTTT.

The chain joins TRBV27 to TRBJ2-5; 7 bases align to TRBD1. V shed 5 bases, J shed 4 bases, and the junction held 10 bases outside the gene matches. CDR1 and CDR2 (germline): MNHEY, SMNVEV (reference sequence). CDR3 length: 15 residues. CDR3 loop: CASSPLDRFGETQYF. The CDR3 DNA reads as TGTGCCAGCAGTCCGCTGGACAGGTTTGGAGAGACCCAGTACTTC.

This clone occurred a few times. The V and J genes are TRBV4-1 and TRBJ1-5; D is uncertain. CDR3 size: 14 residues. V lost 5 bases, J lost 3 bases, and 11 bases lay in between. CDR1 is MGHRA and CDR2 is YSYEKL in the germline V gene. As DNA, the CDR3 is TGCGCCAGCAGCTCAAATCACGACAATCAGCCCCAGCATTTT. It translates to CASSSNHDNQPQHF.

The J gene is TRBJ1-1, the V gene TRBV5-1, with 7 positions matching TRBD1. The V segment lost 2 bases and the J segment 6 bases; nucleotides outside the gene matches: 7. The germline gives CDR1 SGHRS, CDR2 YFSETQ. This CDR3 is 14 amino acids long. The DNA for the CDR3 is TGCGCCAGCAGCTTAGGGACAGCCTCACCTGAAGCTTTCTTT. Translation gives CASSLGTASPEAFF.

The V and J genes are TRBV6-5 and TRBJ2-5; the match to TRBD1 covers 9 bases. CDR3 size: 15 residues. Germline CDR1 is MNHEY and CDR2 is SVGAGI. V trimming: 4 bases; J trimming: 5 bases; junction bases outside the gene matches: 8. The CDR3 sequence is CASSSGTGTGETQYF. CDR3 DNA: TGTGCCAGCAGTTCCGGCACCGGGACAGGGGAGACCCAGTACTTC.

The chain carries TRBV5-4 and TRBJ2-1; D is uncertain. This CDR3 is 14 amino acids long. V dropped 10 bases and J dropped 0 bases, with 14 bases sitting between them. Germline V gives CDR1 SGHNT, CDR2 YYREEE (reference sequence). Here the CDR3 DNA reads TGTGCCCGCACTTGGGGTAGCTCCTACAATGAGCAGTTCTTC. This codes for CARTWGSSYNEQFF. The full variable domain, rest sourced from reference TRBV5-4 and TRBJ2-1, is ETGVTQSPTHLIKTRGQQVTLRCSSQSGHNTVSWYQQALGQGPQFIFQYYREEENGRGNFPPRFSGLQFPNYSSELNVNALELDDSALYLCARTWGSSYNEQFFGPGTRLTVL.

The V call is TRBV19, the J call TRBJ1-4, with D unclear. V shed 5 bases and J shed 0 bases, with 10 bases lying between them. CDR1 and CDR2 (germline): LNHDA, SQIVND (reference sequence). The CDR3 sequence is 15 residues long. The CDR3 sequence is CASSPWVATNEKLFF. The CDR3 DNA reads as TGTGCCAGTAGTCCCTGGGTCGCAACTAATGAAAAACTGTTTTTT.

In nucleotides, the CDR3 is TGTGCCACCGCGGCGACTAGCGGGGCCTACGAGCAGTACTTC. It translates to CATAATSGAYEQYF. This chain uses TRBV18 with TRBJ2-7; the match to TRBD2 covers 11 bases. The CDR3 is 14 amino acids. CDR1 KGHSH and CDR2 LQKENI come from the germline V gene. V lost 10 bases and J lost 2; bases outside the gene matches: 7.

This rearrangement joins TRBV28 to TRBJ1-5; D not certain. V lost 5 bases and J lost 0, with 8 bases in between. Germline CDR1 is MDHEN and CDR2 is SYDVKM. CDR3 length: 14 amino acids. The CDR3 loop is CASSPHYSNQPQHF. CDR3 DNA: TGTGCCAGCAGTCCCCACTATAGCAATCAGCCCCAGCATTTT.

This sequence joins TRBV6-2 or TRBV6-3 and TRBJ1-2, with D possibly being TRBD1 (6 bases). V was pared by 2 bases and J by 4 bases, with 11 bases between. Germline lookup yields CDR1 MNHEY and CDR2 SVGEGT. The CDR3 loop spans 14 amino acids. The CDR3 protein is CASSYREGGYGYTF. CDR3 coding DNA: TGTGCCAGCAGTTACCGGGAAGGGGGCTATGGCTACACCTTC.

This chain links TRBV7-2 with TRBJ1-2; D uncertain. CDR1 is SGHTA, CDR2 FQGNSA, per germline. Trimming took 5 bases from V and 3 from J, leaving 10 bases between them. The CDR3 covers 13 residues. The CDR3 coding sequence is TGTGCCAGCAGCGTGGACGGCTACTATGGCTACACCTTC. Protein product: CASSVDGYYGYTF.

The V and J genes are TRBV28 and TRBJ1-5; TRBD1 might be the D (6 bases). Germline assignment: CDR1 MDHEN and CDR2 SYDVKM. The CDR3 contains 15 residues. The V gene lost 6 bases and the J gene lost 6 bases, with 18 bases spanning the gap. The CDR3 here is CASRLTGLMGQPQHF. CDR3 DNA sequence: TGTGCCAGCAGGCTTACAGGGTTGATGGGTCAGCCCCAGCATTTT.

The chain is built from TRBV5-6 and TRBJ2-1; D perhaps matches TRBD2 (6 bases). In germline, CDR1 is SGHDT, CDR2 YYEEEE. V lost 2 bases to trimming and J lost 8 bases, with 17 bases between them. The CDR3 is 15 residues long. The CDR3 bases are TGTGCCAGCAGCTTTCTGGCTAGCGTACGTCATGAGCAGTTCTTC. Translated: CASSFLASVRHEQFF.

This clone was counted between two and nine times. V and J are TRBV18 and TRBJ2-7; 7 nucleotides match TRBD1. CDR1 KGHSH and CDR2 LQKENI come from the germline V gene. The CDR3 contains 14 residues. J was trimmed by 3 bases and V by 1 base; bases with no gene match: 3. The CDR3 region is CASSPQGASYEQYF. CDR3 in DNA: TGTGCCAGCTCACCACAGGGGGCGAGCTACGAGCAGTACTTC.

The chain employs TRBV2 and TRBJ1-1; 7 bases map to TRBD1. Germline V gene sequence: CDR1 SNHLY, CDR2 FYNNEI. Trimming cost V 6 bases and J 5 bases; bases outside gene matches: 6. The CDR3 is 13 residues long. As DNA, the CDR3 is TGTGCCAGCAGCTGGGACAGCCCGACTGAAGCTTTCTTT. It codes for CASSWDSPTEAFF.

This clone was detected a few times. The chain recombines TRBV12-5 with TRBJ2-2; D might be TRBD1 (6 bases). Germline CDR1 and CDR2: LGHNT and FRNRAP. This CDR3 spans 17 amino acids. Trimming cost V 2 bases and J 5 bases, with 18 bases left between them. CDR3 sequence: CASGLTPPGEGTGELFF. CDR3 nucleotides: TGTGCTAGTGGTTTGACCCCTCCAGGGGAAGGGACCGGGGAGCTGTTTTTT.

V gene TRBV10-3 combines with J gene TRBJ2-1; 11 positions match TRBD1. The J segment lost 5 bases and the V segment lost 6 bases, leaving 15 bases of the junction unmatched. Germline values: CDR1 ENHRY, CDR2 SYGVKD. This CDR3 contains 18 residues. The CDR3 DNA reads as TGTGCCATCAGGGGGACAGGGGGTGAGGTCTTATCCCACAATGAGCAGTTCTTC. Protein sequence: CAIRGTGGEVLSHNEQFF.

A single count supports this clone. V gene TRBV7-9 combines with J gene TRBJ2-4; 9 bases fit TRBD1. The CDR3 totals 16 residues. With V trimmed by 5 bases and J by 0 bases, 5 bases remained unmatched. Germline CDR1 is SEHNR and CDR2 is FQNEAQ (reference sequence). CDR3 sequence reads: CASSPRTGVAKNIQYF. CDR3 nucleotide sequence: TGTGCCAGCAGCCCGAGGACAGGGGTAGCCAAAAACATTCAGTACTTC.

The J gene is TRBJ2-7, the V gene TRBV25-1, with D possibly called TRBD1 or TRBD2 (5 bases each). Germline CDR1 reads MGHDK; CDR2 reads SYGVNS. CDR3 size: 13 residues. CDR3 region: CAVSGTSPYEQYF. CDR3 coding DNA: TGTGCAGTATCCGGGACGAGTCCCTACGAGCAGTACTTC.

This clone occurred a few times. V gene TRBV6-5 combines with J gene TRBJ1-2; tentatively, D is TRBD1 (6 bases). CDR3 size: 14 residues. V lost 6 bases and J 2 bases, leaving 13 bases between the germline ends. Per germline, CDR1 MNHEY and CDR2 SVGAGI. CDR3 in amino acids: CASRSPGQNYGYTF. CDR3 DNA: TGTGCCAGCAGATCGCCTGGACAGAACTATGGCTACACCTTC.

The rearrangement joins TRBV2 to TRBJ2-3; maybe TRBD2 (6 bases). Trimming took off 6 bases at V and 6 bases at J, with 13 bases between the two ends. CDR3 size: 13 residues. From germline, CDR1 is SNHLY and CDR2 FYNNEI. This CDR3 is CASSPGLIDTQYF. In DNA form, the CDR3 reads TGTGCCAGCAGCCCCGGACTAATTGATACGCAGTATTTT.

The gene calls are TRBV4-3 and TRBJ2-3; D gene uncertain. The germline CDR1 and CDR2 sequences are LGHNA and YSLEER. Trimming removed 1 base at V and 1 base at J, with 9 bases between. The CDR3 length is 15 residues. The CDR3 spells CASSQVVGGTDTQYF. The CDR3 DNA is TGCGCCAGCAGCCAAGTTGTTGGAGGCACAGATACGCAGTATTTT.

The rearrangement links TRBV7-9 to TRBJ2-2; D gene ambiguous. The CDR3 extends over 13 amino acids. Germline V gene lookup returns CDR1 SEHNR and CDR2 FQNEAQ (reference sequence). V was shortened by 3 bases and J by 5 bases, with 7 bases between the two germline ends. CDR3 coding DNA: TGTGCCAGCAGCTTTACCGTGACCGGGGAGCTGTTTTTT. It is translated as CASSFTVTGELFF.

The chain couples TRBV4-1 to TRBJ2-3; D not certain. Trimming left V 0 bases short and J 3 bases short, with 7 bases between. The CDR3 has 14 amino acids. The germline CDR1 and CDR2 sequences are MGHRA and YSYEKL. In DNA, the CDR3 is TGCGCCAGCAGCCAAGATTTTGGGACAGATACGCAGTATTTT. Amino acid sequence: CASSQDFGTDTQYF.

The V call is TRBV19, the J call TRBJ2-1, with TRBD2 matching over 12 bases. Germline CDR1 reads LNHDA; CDR2 reads SQIVND (reference sequence). The CDR3 has 16 residues. J gave up 4 bases and V 5 bases, and 6 bases lay outside the gene matches. The CDR3 sequence is CASSLTSGSLYNEQFF. CDR3 bases: TGTGCCAGTAGTTTGACTAGCGGGAGCTTATACAATGAGCAGTTCTTC.